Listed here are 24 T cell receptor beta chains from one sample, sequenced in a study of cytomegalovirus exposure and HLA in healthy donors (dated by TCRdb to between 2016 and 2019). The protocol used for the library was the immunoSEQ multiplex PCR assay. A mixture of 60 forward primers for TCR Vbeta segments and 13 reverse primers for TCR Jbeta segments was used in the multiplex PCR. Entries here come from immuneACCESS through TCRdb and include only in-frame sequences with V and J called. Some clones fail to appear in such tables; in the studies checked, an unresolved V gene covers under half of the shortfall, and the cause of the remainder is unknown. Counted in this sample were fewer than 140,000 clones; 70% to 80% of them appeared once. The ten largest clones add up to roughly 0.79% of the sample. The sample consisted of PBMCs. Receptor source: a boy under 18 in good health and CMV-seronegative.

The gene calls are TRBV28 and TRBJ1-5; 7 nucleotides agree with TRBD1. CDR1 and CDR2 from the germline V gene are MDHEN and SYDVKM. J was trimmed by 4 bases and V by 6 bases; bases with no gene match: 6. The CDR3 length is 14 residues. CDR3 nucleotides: TGTGCCAGCAGCGGGGGACAGTGGAATCAGCCCCAGCATTTT. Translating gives CASSGGQWNQPQHF.

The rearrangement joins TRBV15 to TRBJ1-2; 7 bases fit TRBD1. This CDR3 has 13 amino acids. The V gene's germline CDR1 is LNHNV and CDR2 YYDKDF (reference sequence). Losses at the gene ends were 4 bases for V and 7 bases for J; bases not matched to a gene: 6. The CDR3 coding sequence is TGTGCCACCAGCAAGCGACAGGGAGGTGGCTACACCTTC. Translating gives CATSKRQGGGYTF.

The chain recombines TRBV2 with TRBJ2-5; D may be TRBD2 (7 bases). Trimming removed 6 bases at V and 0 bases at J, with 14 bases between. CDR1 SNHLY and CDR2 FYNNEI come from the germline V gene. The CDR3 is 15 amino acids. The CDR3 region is CASRPRGAHQETQYF. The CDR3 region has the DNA TGTGCCAGCAGGCCCCGGGGGGCTCACCAAGAGACCCAGTACTTC.

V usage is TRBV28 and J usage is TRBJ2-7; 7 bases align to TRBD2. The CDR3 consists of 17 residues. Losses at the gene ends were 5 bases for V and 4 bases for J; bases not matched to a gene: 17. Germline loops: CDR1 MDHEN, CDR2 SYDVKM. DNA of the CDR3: TGTGCCAGCAGTCAGCCTGATGGGAGGGCGGGAGTGTACGAGCAGTACTTC. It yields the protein CASSQPDGRAGVYEQYF.

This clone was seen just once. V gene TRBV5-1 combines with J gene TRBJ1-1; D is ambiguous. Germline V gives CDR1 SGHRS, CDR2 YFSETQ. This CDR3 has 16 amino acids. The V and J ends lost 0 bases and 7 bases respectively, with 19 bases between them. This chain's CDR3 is CASSLDYSPRFGEAFF. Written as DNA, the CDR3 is TGCGCCAGCAGCTTGGATTACAGCCCCCGGTTTGGTGAAGCTTTCTTT.

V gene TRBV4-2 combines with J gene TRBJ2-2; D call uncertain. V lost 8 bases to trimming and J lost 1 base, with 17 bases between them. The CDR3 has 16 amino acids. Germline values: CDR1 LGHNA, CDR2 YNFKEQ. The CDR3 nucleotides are TGTGCCAGCCGCCGCGATGGAGCCGTGAACACCGGGGAGCTGTTTTTT. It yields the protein CASRRDGAVNTGELFF.

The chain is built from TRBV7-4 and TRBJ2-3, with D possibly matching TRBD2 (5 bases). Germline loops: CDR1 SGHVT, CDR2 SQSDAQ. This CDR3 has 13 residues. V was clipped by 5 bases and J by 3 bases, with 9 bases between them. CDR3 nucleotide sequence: TGTGCCAGCAGCGAACGAGGGACAGATACGCAGTATTTT. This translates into CASSERGTDTQYF. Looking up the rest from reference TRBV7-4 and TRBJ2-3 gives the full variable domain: GAGVSQSPRYKVAKRGRDVALRCDSISGHVTLYWYRQTLGQGSEVLTYSQSDAQRDKSGRPSGRFSAERPERSVSTLKIQRTEQGDSAVYLCASSERGTDTQYFGPGTRLTVL.

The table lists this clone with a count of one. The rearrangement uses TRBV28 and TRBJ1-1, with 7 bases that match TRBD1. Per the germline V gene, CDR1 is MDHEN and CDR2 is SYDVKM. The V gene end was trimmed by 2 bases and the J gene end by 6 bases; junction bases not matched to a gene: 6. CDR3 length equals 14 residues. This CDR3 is CASSLIGGTAEAFF. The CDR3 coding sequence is TGTGCCAGCAGTTTAATAGGGGGCACGGCTGAAGCTTTCTTT.

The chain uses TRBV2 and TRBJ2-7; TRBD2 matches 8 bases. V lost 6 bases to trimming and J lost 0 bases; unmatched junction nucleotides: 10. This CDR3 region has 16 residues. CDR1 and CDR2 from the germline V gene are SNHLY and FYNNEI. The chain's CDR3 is CASRTSGGWPSYEQYF. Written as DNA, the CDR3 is TGTGCCAGCAGGACCTCGGGGGGGTGGCCCTCCTACGAGCAGTACTTC.

The DNA of the CDR3 is TGCGCCAGCAGCGGGGAGGTAGGGAATTCACCCCTCCACTTT. Encoded protein: CASSGEVGNSPLHF. This rearrangement joins TRBV5-1 to TRBJ1-6, with D unclear. Germline V gene lookup returns CDR1 SGHRS and CDR2 YFSETQ. CDR3 length equals 14 residues. Deletions cut 4 bases from V and 7 bases from J, with 12 bases between.

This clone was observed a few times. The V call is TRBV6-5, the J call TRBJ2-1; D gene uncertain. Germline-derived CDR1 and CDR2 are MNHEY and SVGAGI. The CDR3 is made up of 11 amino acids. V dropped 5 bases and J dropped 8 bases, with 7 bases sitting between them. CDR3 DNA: TGTGCCAGCAGTCGAGCCCATGAGCAGTTCTTC. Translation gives CASSRAHEQFF.

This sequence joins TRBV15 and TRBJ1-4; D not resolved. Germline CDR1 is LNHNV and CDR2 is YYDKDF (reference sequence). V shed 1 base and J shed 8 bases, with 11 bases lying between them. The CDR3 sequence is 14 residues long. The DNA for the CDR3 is TGTGCCACCAGCAGAGGTGGAGTTGGAGAAAAACTGTTTTTT. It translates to CATSRGGVGEKLFF.

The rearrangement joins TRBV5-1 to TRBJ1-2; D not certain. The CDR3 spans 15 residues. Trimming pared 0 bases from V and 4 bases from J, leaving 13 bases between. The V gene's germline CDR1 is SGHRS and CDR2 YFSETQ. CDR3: CASSLGDGVGYGYTF. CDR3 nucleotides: TGCGCCAGCAGCTTGGGTGATGGAGTGGGCTATGGCTACACCTTC.

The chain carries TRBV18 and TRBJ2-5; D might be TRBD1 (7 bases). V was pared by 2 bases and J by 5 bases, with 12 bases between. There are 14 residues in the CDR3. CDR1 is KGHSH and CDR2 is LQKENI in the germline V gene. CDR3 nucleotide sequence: TGTGCCAGCTCACCAATGGGGGGACAGGAGACCCAGTACTTC. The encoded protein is CASSPMGGQETQYF. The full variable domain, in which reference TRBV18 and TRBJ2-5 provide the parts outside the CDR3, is NAGVMQNPRHLVRRRGQEARLRCSPMKGHSHVYWYRQLPEEGLKFMVYLQKENIIDESGMPKERFSAEFPKEGPSILRIQQVVRGDSAAYFCASSPMGGQETQYFGPGTRLLVL.

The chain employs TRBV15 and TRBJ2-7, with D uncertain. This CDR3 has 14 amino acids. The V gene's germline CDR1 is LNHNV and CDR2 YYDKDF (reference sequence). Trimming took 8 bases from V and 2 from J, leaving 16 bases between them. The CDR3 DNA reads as TGTGCCACCTCCCCGTCGCTGGGCCCCTACGAGCAGTACTTC. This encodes CATSPSLGPYEQYF.

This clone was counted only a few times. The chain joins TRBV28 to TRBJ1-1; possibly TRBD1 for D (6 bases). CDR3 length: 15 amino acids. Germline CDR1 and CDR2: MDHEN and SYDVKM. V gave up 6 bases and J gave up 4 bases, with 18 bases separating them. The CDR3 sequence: CASSSLNREFTEAFF. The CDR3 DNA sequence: TGTGCCAGCAGCTCCCTTAACAGGGAGTTCACTGAAGCTTTCTTT.

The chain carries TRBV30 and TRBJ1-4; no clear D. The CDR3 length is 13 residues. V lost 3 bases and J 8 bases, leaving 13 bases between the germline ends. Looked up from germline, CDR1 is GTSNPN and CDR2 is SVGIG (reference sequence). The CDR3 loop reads CAWRPPGLEKLFF. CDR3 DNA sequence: TGTGCCTGGAGACCCCCCGGACTGGAAAAACTGTTTTTT.

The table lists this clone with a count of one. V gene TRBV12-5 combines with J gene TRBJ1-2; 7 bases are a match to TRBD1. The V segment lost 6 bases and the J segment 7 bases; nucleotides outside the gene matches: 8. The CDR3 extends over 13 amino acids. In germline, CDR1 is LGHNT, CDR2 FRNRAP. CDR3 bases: TGTGCTAGTGGACCACAGGGGTTCGGTGGCTACACCTTC. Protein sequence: CASGPQGFGGYTF.

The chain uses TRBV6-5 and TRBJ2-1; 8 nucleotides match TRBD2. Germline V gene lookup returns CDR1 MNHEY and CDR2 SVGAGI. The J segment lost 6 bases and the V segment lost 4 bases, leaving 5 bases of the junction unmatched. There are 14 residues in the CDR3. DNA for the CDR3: TGTGCCAGCAGTTCGGGAGGGGAGGGCAATGAGCAGTTCTTC. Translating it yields CASSSGGEGNEQFF.

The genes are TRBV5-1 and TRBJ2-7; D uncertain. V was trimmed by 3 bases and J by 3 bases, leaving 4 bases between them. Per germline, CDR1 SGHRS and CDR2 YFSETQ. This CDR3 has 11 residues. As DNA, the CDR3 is TGCGCCAGCAGCTCCAACTACGAGCAGTACTTC. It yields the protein CASSSNYEQYF.

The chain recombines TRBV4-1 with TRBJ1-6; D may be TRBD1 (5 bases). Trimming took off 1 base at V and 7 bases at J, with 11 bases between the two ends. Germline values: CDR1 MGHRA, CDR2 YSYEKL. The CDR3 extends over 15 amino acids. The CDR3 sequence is CASSQGARANSPLHF. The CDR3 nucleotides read TGCGCCAGCAGCCAAGGGGCCAGGGCGAATTCACCCCTCCACTTT.

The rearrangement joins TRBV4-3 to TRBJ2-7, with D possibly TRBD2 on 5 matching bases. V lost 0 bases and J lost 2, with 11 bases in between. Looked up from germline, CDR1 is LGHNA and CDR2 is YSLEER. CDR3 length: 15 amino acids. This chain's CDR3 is CASSQEGDIPYEQYF. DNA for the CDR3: TGCGCCAGCAGCCAAGAGGGAGACATACCCTACGAGCAGTACTTC.

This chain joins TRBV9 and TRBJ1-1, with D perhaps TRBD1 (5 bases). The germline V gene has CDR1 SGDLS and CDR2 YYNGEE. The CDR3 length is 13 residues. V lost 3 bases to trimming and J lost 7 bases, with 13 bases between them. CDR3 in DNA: TGTGCCAGCAGCGGCCCCCGGGGGAGTGAAGCTTTCTTT. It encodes CASSGPRGSEAFF.

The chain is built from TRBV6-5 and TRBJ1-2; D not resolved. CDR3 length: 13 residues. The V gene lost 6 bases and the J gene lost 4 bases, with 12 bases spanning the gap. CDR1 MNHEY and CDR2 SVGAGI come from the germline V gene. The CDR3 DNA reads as TGTGCCAGCAGCCGTCGGGAAGCCTATGGCTACACCTTC. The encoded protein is CASSRREAYGYTF.